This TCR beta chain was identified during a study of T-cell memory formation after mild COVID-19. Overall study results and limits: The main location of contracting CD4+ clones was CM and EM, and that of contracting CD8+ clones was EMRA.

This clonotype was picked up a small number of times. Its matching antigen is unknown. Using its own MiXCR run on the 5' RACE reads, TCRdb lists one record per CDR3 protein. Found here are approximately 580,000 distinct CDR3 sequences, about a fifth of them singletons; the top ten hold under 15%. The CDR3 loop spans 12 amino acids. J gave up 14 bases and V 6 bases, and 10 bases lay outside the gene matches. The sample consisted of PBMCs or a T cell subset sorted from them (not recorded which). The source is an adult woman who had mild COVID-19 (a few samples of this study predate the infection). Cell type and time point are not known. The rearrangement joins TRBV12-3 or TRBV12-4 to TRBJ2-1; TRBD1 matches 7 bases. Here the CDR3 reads CASSPGRQGEFF. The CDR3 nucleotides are TGTGCCAGCAGCCCCGGGCGGCAGGGGGAGTTCTTC.